The sequence of this T cell receptor (beta chain) was determined in a study of CD8 T cells in ankylosing spondylitis. This clonotype was observed a few times. In germline, CDR1 is MNHEY, CDR2 SVGAGI. V was trimmed by 8 bases and J by 2 bases, leaving 7 bases between them. The CDR3 runs to 12 residues. TCRdb fed the 5' RACE reads into MiXCR, producing one record per CDR3 protein. The sample has around 99,000 distinct CDR3 sequences, around 10% seen once. The sample consisted of blood, either unsorted or a sorted T cell fraction (not recorded which). This chain uses TRBV6-5 with TRBJ1-5; D not resolved. This sequence originates from a male donor with ankylosing spondylitis or in good health (not recorded which). As DNA, the CDR3 is TGTGCCAGCGGAATCCGCAATCAGCCCCAGCATTTT. This gives the protein CASGIRNQPQHF.